The next 14 T cell receptor beta chains were all read from a single sample in a study of cytomegalovirus exposure and HLA in healthy donors (dated by TCRdb to 2017 to 2019). The library was prepared using the immunoSEQ multiplex PCR assay. For the multiplex PCR, a mixture combining 60 forward primers for TCR Vbeta segments and 13 reverse primers for TCR Jbeta segments was used. TCRdb re-hosts the immuneACCESS table, in-frame sequences only. Its copies lack some clones; in the studies checked, an unresolved V gene accounts for under half of them, and the cause for the rest is not known. Here the sample has 95,000 to 150,000 clones; about 81% occur a single time. The biggest ten clones account for about 1.1% of the sample. Sample: PBMCs. Receptors originate from a woman aged 25 to 39 in good health and CMV-seronegative.

This chain uses TRBV11-3 with TRBJ2-3; D is possibly TRBD2 (5 bases). Germline V lookup: CDR1 SGHNT, CDR2 YENEEA. V was pared by 10 bases and J by 4 bases, with 18 bases between. The CDR3 runs 14 residues. The CDR3 region is CATGRGLAPDTQYF. The CDR3 DNA sequence: TGTGCCACTGGTCGAGGGCTAGCCCCAGATACGCAGTATTTT.

The gene calls are TRBV7-9 and TRBJ1-2; TRBD1 aligns across 9 bases. CDR3 size: 15 residues. Germline V gives CDR1 SEHNR, CDR2 FQNEAQ (reference sequence). Germline trimming cut 5 bases from V and 4 bases from J; bases unmatched to any gene: 8. In DNA, the CDR3 is TGTGCCAGCAGCAACAACAGGGGGCTCGGCTATGGCTACACCTTC. It codes for CASSNNRGLGYGYTF.

The gene calls are TRBV6-1 and TRBJ1-5; perhaps TRBD1 as D (5 bases). This CDR3 is built from 13 residues. V was shortened by 3 bases and J by 4 bases, with 7 bases between the two germline ends. Germline lookup yields CDR1 MNHNS and CDR2 SASEGT. The CDR3 protein is CASSDTGNQPQHF. The CDR3, as DNA: TGTGCCAGCAGTGATACAGGAAATCAGCCCCAGCATTTT.

For this clone: One junction end does not reproduce the germline sequence, and a read error may be involved. The chain joins TRBV10-1 to TRBJ2-5; 8 bases align to TRBD2. CDR3 length: 14 residues. Germline V gene data show CDR1 as WNHNN and CDR2 as SYGVQD (reference sequence). The CDR3 sequence: CASSGAGAQGTQYF. The CDR3, as DNA: TGCGCCAGCAGTGGAGCGGGGGCCCAAGGGACCCAGTACTTC.

This clone has only one observation. This chain joins TRBV2 and TRBJ2-7; 8 positions agree with TRBD1. With V trimmed by 4 bases and J by 3 bases, 11 bases remained unmatched. Per germline, CDR1 SNHLY and CDR2 FYNNEI. There are 16 residues in the CDR3. CDR3 DNA sequence: TGTGCCAGCAGTGCCCGGACAGGGAACGTGGACTACGAGCAGTACTTC. Protein sequence: CASSARTGNVDYEQYF.

In its sample, this clone was seen once. The chain has TRBV9 and TRBJ1-6; D is possibly TRBD1 (5 bases). The V and J ends lost 4 bases and 4 bases respectively, with 15 bases between them. The CDR3 runs to 16 residues. CDR1 and CDR2 from the germline V gene are SGDLS and YYNGEE. The CDR3 sequence is CASSPGREGYNSPLHF. The CDR3 nucleotides read TGTGCCAGCAGCCCAGGGAGGGAGGGGTATAATTCACCCCTCCACTTT.

This clone was observed a handful of times. V is TRBV2 and J is TRBJ1-3, with TRBD1 matching over 9 bases. The CDR3 is 16 residues long. Germline values: CDR1 SNHLY, CDR2 FYNNEI. J lost 0 bases, V lost 6 bases, and 6 bases had no gene match. Here the CDR3 reads CASSLTGGSSGNTIYF. The CDR3 nucleotides are TGTGCCAGCAGCCTGACAGGGGGGAGCTCTGGAAACACCATATATTTT.

The V gene is TRBV6-6, the J gene TRBJ1-2; weak D call: TRBD1 (6 bases). This CDR3 has 14 amino acids. Germline V CDR1 and CDR2: MNHNY, SVGAGI (reference sequence). Trimming stripped 1 base from V and 8 bases from J, with 14 bases between. The CDR3 spells CASSYYRDNTGYTF. The CDR3 DNA sequence: TGTGCCAGCAGTTACTACCGGGACAACACGGGCTACACCTTC.

This chain joins TRBV6-1 and TRBJ1-2, with 11 positions matching TRBD1. The CDR3 contains 17 residues. Germline loops: CDR1 MNHNS, CDR2 SASEGT. The ends lost 1 base at V and 5 bases at J; junction bases unmatched: 9. CDR3 in amino acids: CASSEVVQDRGRYGYTF. The CDR3 region has the DNA TGTGCCAGCAGTGAAGTGGTACAGGACAGGGGGCGTTATGGCTACACCTTC.

The CDR3 DNA is TGTGCCAGCAGCTTTTACGAGTATGGCTACACCTTC. This translates into CASSFYEYGYTF. The rearrangement links TRBV11-2 to TRBJ1-2; D gene unclear. Trimming removed 3 bases at V and 5 bases at J, with 7 bases between. In germline, CDR1 is SGHAT, CDR2 FQNNGV. CDR3 size: 12 residues.

This clone was recorded a few times. The chain uses TRBV30 and TRBJ2-1, with TRBD2 identical over 10 bases. CDR1 and CDR2 from the germline V gene are GTSNPN and SVGIG (reference sequence). J gave up 10 bases and V 0 bases, and 9 bases lay outside the gene matches. The CDR3 consists of 15 residues. CDR3 amino acids: CAWSVLLAGTREQFF. In nucleotides, the CDR3 is TGTGCCTGGAGTGTACTACTAGCGGGAACTCGGGAGCAGTTCTTC.

Turning to this clone: One end of the junction is discordant with germline, which a read error may explain. J is TRBJ2-5 and V is TRBV7-7, with 7 bases identical to TRBD2. Looked up from germline, CDR1 is SSHAT and CDR2 is FNYEAQ (reference sequence). This CDR3 comprises 14 residues. DNA of the CDR3: TGTGCTAGCAGCTTGGGGGGGAAAGTAGAGACCCAGTACTTC. Protein: CASSLGGKVETQYF.

The chain links TRBV19 to TRBJ2-1; 9 bases are shared with TRBD2. From germline, CDR1 is LNHDA and CDR2 SQIVND (reference sequence). The junction had 13 bases not matched to a gene; V was cut back by 5 bases and J by 5 bases. The CDR3 extends over 17 amino acids. CDR3 in amino acids: CASSPWVAGVGHNEQFF. For the CDR3, the DNA is TGTGCCAGTAGTCCATGGGTAGCGGGGGTTGGTCACAATGAGCAGTTCTTC.

The CDR3 DNA sequence: TGTGCCAGCAGCTTTCATCGGGGGGAGTGGGGCTACGAGCAGTACTTC. Translating it yields CASSFHRGEWGYEQYF. This sequence joins TRBV7-9 and TRBJ2-7, with 7 nucleotides matching TRBD2. Germline V gene data show CDR1 as SEHNR and CDR2 as FQNEAQ (reference sequence). The V gene end was trimmed by 3 bases and the J gene end by 3 bases; junction bases not matched to a gene: 11. The CDR3 runs to 16 residues.